This is a list of T cell receptor beta chains from one sample in a study of CD8+CD57+ T cells in acquired aplastic anemia. MiXCR was run by TCRdb on the reads, yielding one entry per CDR3 protein. Altogether 300,000 or so distinct CDR3 sequences are present, approximately 56% being singletons, with the ten largest covering 6.5% to 10%. The sample was sorted CD4+, CD8+, or CD8+CD57+ T cells (not recorded which) from PBMCs. The receptors originated from a human donor with severe aplastic anemia or a healthy control (not recorded which). Both conserved end residues are part of each CDR3. Each record gives: CDR3 DNA, CDR3 protein, D gene, J gene, CDR3 length, V gene, clone size. A D gene is named only where the DNA matches it firmly. Where a row states a size, it is once, few, many or the class of an expanded clone; other rows omit it.

CDR3nt: TGTGCCAGCAGCCAAGATGCGGTGTCTGGAAACACCATATATTTT
CDR3aa: CASSQDAVSGNTIYF
d_gene: NA
j_gene: TRBJ1-3
len: 15
v_gene: TRBV14
abundance: NA

CDR3nt: TGTGCCATCAGTGACATAGGAAGCGCTGGAGCTTTCTTT
CDR3aa: CAISDIGSAGAFF
d_gene: NA
j_gene: TRBJ1-1
len: 13
v_gene: TRBV10-3
abundance: NA

CDR3nt: TGCGCCAGCAGCTTGGCCCCACCGGGACAGGGGGCCTATGGCTACACCTTC
CDR3aa: CASSLAPPGQGAYGYTF
d_gene: TRBD1
j_gene: TRBJ1-2
len: 17
v_gene: TRBV5-1
abundance: many

CDR3nt: TGTGCCAGCAGCTTAGGCAGGGGTTCACCCCTCCACTTT
CDR3aa: CASSLGRGSPLHF
d_gene: NA
j_gene: TRBJ1-6
len: 13
v_gene: TRBV7-9
abundance: many

CDR3nt: TGCAGTGCACCACAGGGGGCCGCGAACACTGAAGCTTTCTTT
CDR3aa: CSAPQGAANTEAFF
d_gene: TRBD1
j_gene: TRBJ1-1
len: 14
v_gene: TRBV20-1
abundance: once

CDR3nt: TGTGCCAGCAGGTTATGGGGAGGGGACACTGAAGCTTTCTTT
CDR3aa: CASRLWGGDTEAFF
d_gene: NA
j_gene: TRBJ1-1
len: 14
v_gene: TRBV7-2
abundance: NA

CDR3nt: TGTGCCAGCAGCCAGGCCAGGACTAGTTTCGGCTTC
CDR3aa: CASSQARTSFGF
d_gene: NA
j_gene: TRBJ2-7
len: 12
v_gene: TRBV3-2
abundance: few

CDR3nt: TGTGCCAGCAGCGGGGGTGATACGCAGTATTTT
CDR3aa: CASSGGDTQYF
d_gene: NA
j_gene: TRBJ2-3
len: 11
v_gene: TRBV7-3
abundance: many

CDR3nt: TGTGCCAGCAGCTACAAACCGGGACAGGGGATTGAAGCTTTCTTT
CDR3aa: CASSYKPGQGIEAFF
d_gene: TRBD1
j_gene: TRBJ1-1
len: 15
v_gene: TRBV2
abundance: once

CDR3nt: TGCAGTGCTAGACCCCAGTTCGGGACTAGAGCCACAGATACGCAGTATTTT
CDR3aa: CSARPQFGTRATDTQYF
d_gene: TRBD2
j_gene: TRBJ2-3
len: 17
v_gene: TRBV20-1
abundance: few

CDR3nt: TGCAGCGCTGGGGGGGGAAGCTCCTACGAGCAGTACTTC
CDR3aa: CSAGGGSSYEQYF
d_gene: TRBD2
j_gene: TRBJ2-7
len: 13
v_gene: TRBV29-1
abundance: NA

CDR3nt: TGTGCCAGCAGTTACTCGAGAGCGGCCTCACTGCCCTCCTACAATGAGCAGTTCTTC
CDR3aa: CASSYSRAASLPSYNEQFF
d_gene: NA
j_gene: TRBJ2-1
len: 19
v_gene: TRBV6-6
abundance: NA

CDR3nt: TGTGCCAGCAGCTTAAACGGACAGGGCGGTCCACCCCTCCACTTT
CDR3aa: CASSLNGQGGPPLHF
d_gene: TRBD1
j_gene: TRBJ1-6
len: 15
v_gene: TRBV7-8
abundance: NA

CDR3nt: TGCGCCAGCAGTCTAGCGGGGGCCACCATATATTTT
CDR3aa: CASSLAGATIYF
d_gene: NA
j_gene: TRBJ1-3
len: 12
v_gene: TRBV5-1
abundance: NA

CDR3nt: TGTGCCAGCAGCCAAGATCGACAGGGGGGTGGCTACACCTTC
CDR3aa: CASSQDRQGGGYTF
d_gene: TRBD1
j_gene: TRBJ1-2
len: 14
v_gene: TRBV14
abundance: many

CDR3nt: TGTGCCACCAGCGGTGGTCGGGACTCTAATTCACCCCTCCACTTT
CDR3aa: CATSGGRDSNSPLHF
d_gene: NA
j_gene: TRBJ1-6
len: 15
v_gene: TRBV15
abundance: few

CDR3nt: TGCGCCAGCAGCTTCCGTAGGGGAACTGAAGCTTTCTTT
CDR3aa: CASSFRRGTEAFF
d_gene: NA
j_gene: TRBJ1-1
len: 13
v_gene: TRBV5-1
abundance: NA

CDR3nt: TGTGCCAGCACTCGGGCGGGACGGACCTACGAGCAGTACTTC
CDR3aa: CASTRAGRTYEQYF
d_gene: NA
j_gene: TRBJ2-7
len: 14
v_gene: TRBV2
abundance: NA

CDR3nt: TGCGCCAGCAGCCAAGTACTAGGAGTAAGCACAGATACGCAGTATTTT
CDR3aa: CASSQVLGVSTDTQYF
d_gene: NA
j_gene: TRBJ2-3
len: 16
v_gene: TRBV4-1
abundance: many

CDR3nt: TGTGCCAGCAGCTCCGGGATAACCACAGATACGCAGTATTTT
CDR3aa: CASSSGITTDTQYF
d_gene: NA
j_gene: TRBJ2-3
len: 14
v_gene: TRBV7-3
abundance: few

CDR3nt: TGTGCCAGCCCACCACGCAGGGACTCCTACGAGCAGTACTTC
CDR3aa: CASPPRRDSYEQYF
d_gene: NA
j_gene: TRBJ2-7
len: 14
v_gene: TRBV18
abundance: NA